This passage covers 3 T cell receptor beta chains from one sample sequenced in a study of PD-L1 blockade in urothelial cancer. The protocol was immunoSEQ multiplex PCR, while the TCRdb copy is restricted to in-frame clones and leaves out a portion. This table has 80,000 to 130,000 clones, around 93% appearing once. Here the sequenced sample was PBMCs, taken around atezolizumab (anti-PD-L1) treatment. These receptors all come from a woman aged 80 or older with urothelial cancer.

This clone was observed a few times. The rearrangement uses TRBV7-6 and TRBJ2-7, with TRBD1 matching over 9 bases. Trimming removed 5 bases from V and 3 bases from J; junction bases left unmatched: 5. In germline, CDR1 is SGHVS, CDR2 FNYEAQ. This CDR3 contains 14 residues. In DNA form, the CDR3 reads TGTGCCAGCAGCCCCGGGACAGGGTTCTACGAGCAGTACTTC. Amino acid sequence: CASSPGTGFYEQYF. The variable domain in full, completed from reference TRBV7-6 and TRBJ2-7, reads GAGVSQSPRYKVTKRGQDVALRCDPISGHVSLYWYRQALGQGPEFLTYFNYEAQQDKSGLPNDRFSAERPEGSISTLTIQRTEQRDSAMYRCASSPGTGFYEQYFGPGTRLTVT.

This rearrangement joins TRBV6-6 to TRBJ1-5; D may be TRBD1 (5 bases). Germline values: CDR1 MNHNY, CDR2 SVGAGI (reference sequence). V lost 6 bases and J lost 3, with 12 bases in between. This CDR3 spans 14 amino acids. The CDR3 nucleotides are TGTGCCAGCAGGACGGGGGGAAACAATCAGCCCCAGCATTTT. It encodes CASRTGGNNQPQHF.

The rearrangement joins TRBV11-2 to TRBJ1-2; D is unclear. CDR3 size: 14 residues. With 0 bases removed from V and 2 bases from J, the gap between germline ends came to 7 bases. The germline gives CDR1 SGHAT, CDR2 FQNNGV. CDR3 sequence reads: CASSLEALNYGYTF. The CDR3 DNA is TGTGCCAGCAGCTTAGAAGCACTCAACTATGGCTACACCTTC. Complete variable domain (other parts from reference TRBV11-2 and TRBJ1-2): EAGVAQSPRYKIIEKRQSVAFWCNPISGHATLYWYQQILGQGPKLLIQFQNNGVVDDSQLPKDRFSAERLKGVDSTLKIQPAKLEDSAVYLCASSLEALNYGYTFGSGTRLTVV.